A selection of T cell receptor beta chains follows, all from one sample in a study of CD8+ T cells in alopecia areata. Clones were sequenced by immunoSEQ multiplex PCR, and TCRdb holds only the in-frame ones, with some missing. The data show 150,000 to 200,000 clones, about three fifths seen once. Here the sequenced sample was CD4+ T cells sorted from blood, taken at week 4, from a patient treated with tofacitinib. All receptors come from a human donor with alopecia areata. Both conserved end residues are part of each CDR3. Each record gives: J gene, D gene, V gene, clone size, CDR3 protein, CDR3 DNA. The D gene is left open where the match is weak. Clone sizes are given selectively: once, few, many, or a class where the clone is expanded.

J gene: TRBJ1-4; D gene: TRBD1; V gene: TRBV30; clone size: .; CDR3 protein: CAWSVRDSDEKLFF; CDR3 DNA: TGTGCCTGGAGTGTCCGGGACAGCGATGAAAAACTGTTTTTT
J gene: TRBJ2-5; D gene: .; V gene: TRBV29-1; clone size: .; CDR3 protein: CSVGTGAETQYF; CDR3 DNA: TGCAGCGTTGGTACGGGGGCCGAGACCCAGTACTTC
J gene: TRBJ1-2; D gene: TRBD1; V gene: TRBV29-1; clone size: .; CDR3 protein: CSAVTNNRDRGVYTF; CDR3 DNA: TGCAGCGCAGTAACAAATAACCGGGACAGGGGTGTCTACACCTTC
J gene: TRBJ1-5; D gene: .; V gene: TRBV23-1; clone size: few; CDR3 protein: CASSRGTRGGNQPQHF; CDR3 DNA: TGCGCCAGCAGTCGTGGGACCCGCGGGGGCAATCAGCCCCAGCATTTT
J gene: TRBJ1-1; D gene: .; V gene: TRBV5-6; clone size: .; CDR3 protein: CASSSRENTEAFF; CDR3 DNA: TGTGCCAGCAGCTCCAGGGAGAACACTGAAGCTTTCTTT
J gene: TRBJ2-5; D gene: .; V gene: TRBV7-3; clone size: .; CDR3 protein: CASSPKGGQETQYF; CDR3 DNA: TGTGCCAGCAGCCCTAAGGGGGGGCAGGAGACCCAGTACTTC
J gene: TRBJ1-4; D gene: .; V gene: TRBV30; clone size: few; CDR3 protein: CAWSLPLEVKLFF; CDR3 DNA: TGTGCCTGGAGTTTACCCCTGGAGGTAAAACTGTTTTTT
J gene: TRBJ2-7; D gene: .; V gene: TRBV20-1; clone size: few; CDR3 protein: CSARRDYEQYF; CDR3 DNA: TGCAGTGCTAGGAGGGACTACGAGCAGTACTTC
J gene: TRBJ1-5; D gene: .; V gene: TRBV9; clone size: .; CDR3 protein: CASSSDGQLTQPQHF; CDR3 DNA: TGTGCCAGCAGCTCAGATGGGCAGCTTACTCAGCCCCAGCATTTT
J gene: TRBJ1-2; D gene: TRBD1; V gene: TRBV29-1; clone size: .; CDR3 protein: CSVDRGPYGYTF; CDR3 DNA: TGCAGCGTTGATAGGGGGCCCTATGGCTACACCTTC
J gene: TRBJ1-2; D gene: .; V gene: TRBV5-4; clone size: few; CDR3 protein: CASSPEGLEYGYTF; CDR3 DNA: TGTGCCAGCAGCCCAGAGGGCTTAGAGTATGGCTACACCTTC
J gene: TRBJ2-5; D gene: .; V gene: TRBV10-3; clone size: few; CDR3 protein: CAISESIGGTGETQYF; CDR3 DNA: TGTGCCATCAGTGAGTCAATCGGGGGAACCGGAGAGACCCAGTACTTC
J gene: TRBJ1-1; D gene: .; V gene: TRBV6-5; clone size: few; CDR3 protein: CASSWSGGAFF; CDR3 DNA: TGTGCCAGCAGTTGGTCCGGGGGAGCTTTCTTT
J gene: TRBJ2-5; D gene: .; V gene: TRBV15; clone size: .; CDR3 protein: CASSGGGNQETQYF; CDR3 DNA: TGTGCCTCCTCAGGAGGAGGTAACCAAGAGACCCAGTACTTC
J gene: TRBJ2-3; D gene: TRBD2; V gene: TRBV7-2; clone size: .; CDR3 protein: CASSLGTSGARADTQYF; CDR3 DNA: TGTGCCAGCAGCTTAGGGACTAGCGGGGCGAGGGCAGATACGCAGTATTTT
J gene: TRBJ2-1; D gene: .; V gene: TRBV5-1; clone size: few; CDR3 protein: CASSPLTNNEQFF; CDR3 DNA: TGCGCCAGCAGCCCTCTGACCAACAATGAGCAGTTCTTC
J gene: TRBJ1-1; D gene: .; V gene: TRBV7-9; clone size: .; CDR3 protein: CASSLWAGRTEAFF; CDR3 DNA: TGTGCCAGCAGCTTATGGGCAGGACGTACTGAAGCTTTCTTT
J gene: TRBJ2-2; D gene: TRBD1; V gene: TRBV7-9; clone size: few; CDR3 protein: CASSPGTGATGELFF; CDR3 DNA: TGTGCCAGCAGCCCTGGGACAGGGGCCACCGGGGAGCTGTTTTTT
J gene: TRBJ2-2; D gene: .; V gene: TRBV7-2; clone size: once; CDR3 protein: CASSPGMGELFF; CDR3 DNA: TGTGCCAGCAGCCCGGGGATGGGGGAGCTGTTTTTT
J gene: TRBJ2-7; D gene: .; V gene: TRBV30; clone size: .; CDR3 protein: CAWSTQGLSEQYF; CDR3 DNA: TGTGCCTGGAGTACCCAGGGGCTAAGCGAGCAGTACTTC
J gene: TRBJ2-3; D gene: .; V gene: TRBV18; clone size: few; CDR3 protein: CASSPTLTDTQYF; CDR3 DNA: TGTGCCAGCTCACCAACGCTCACAGATACGCAGTATTTT
J gene: TRBJ1-4; D gene: .; V gene: TRBV5-1; clone size: .; CDR3 protein: CASSLVGTVGEKLFF; CDR3 DNA: TGCGCCAGCAGCTTGGTTGGGACCGTGGGTGAAAAACTGTTTTTT
J gene: TRBJ1-5; D gene: .; V gene: TRBV6-1; clone size: .; CDR3 protein: CASSPDLNQPQHF; CDR3 DNA: TGTGCCAGCAGCCCGGACCTGAATCAGCCCCAGCATTTT
J gene: TRBJ2-3; D gene: TRBD1; V gene: TRBV29-1; clone size: .; CDR3 protein: CSVSARTGGIRDTQYF; CDR3 DNA: TGCAGCGTATCGGCTCGGACAGGGGGGATAAGGGATACGCAGTATTTT
J gene: TRBJ2-3; D gene: .; V gene: TRBV7-7; clone size: .; CDR3 protein: CASSSTYGATDTQYF; CDR3 DNA: TGTGCTAGCAGCTCTACATATGGGGCCACAGATACGCAGTATTTT
J gene: TRBJ1-2; D gene: .; V gene: TRBV5-1; clone size: .; CDR3 protein: CASSLDSNRYYGYTF; CDR3 DNA: TGCGCCAGCAGCTTGGATTCGAACAGATACTATGGCTACACCTTC
J gene: TRBJ1-5; D gene: .; V gene: TRBV9; clone size: .; CDR3 protein: CASSVDPFQPQHF; CDR3 DNA: TGTGCCAGCAGCGTAGACCCATTTCAGCCCCAGCATTTT
J gene: TRBJ2-1; D gene: .; V gene: TRBV6-5; clone size: .; CDR3 protein: CASSFRETGQFF; CDR3 DNA: TGTGCCAGCAGTTTTAGGGAAACGGGGCAGTTCTTC